This TCR beta chain was recovered during a study of PD-1 blockade in mismatch repair-deficient tumors. Study-level results: Tumor-resident clones, often absent from pretreatment blood, expanded after pembrolizumab and then contracted.

As regards this clone: Its antigen is not identified.

The ends were cut back, 0 bases at V and 1 base at J, with 7 bases in the middle. Germline assignment: CDR1 MNHEY and CDR2 SVGAGI. The CDR3 sequence is 15 residues long. All patients were mismatch repair deficient, assessed by either PCR or immunohistochemistry. TCR sequencing covered a few patients who responded to pembrolizumab. The data were produced by immunoSEQ multiplex PCR, yet TCRdb's version contains in-frame clones alone and is incomplete. The sample carries 76,000 or so clones, approximately 81% recorded once. This clonotype originated in an adult with mismatch repair-deficient cancer. The sample was peripheral blood, taken 44 weeks after starting pembrolizumab. The chain is built from TRBV6-5 and TRBJ1-3; D is unresolved. The DNA of the CDR3 is TGTGCCAGCAGTTACTCGACCGGGTCTGGAAACACCATATATTTT. Protein product: CASSYSTGSGNTIYF.